The 13 T cell receptor beta chains listed next were all sequenced from one sample in a study of cytomegalovirus exposure and HLA in healthy donors. Both 60 Vbeta primers and 13 Jbeta primers went into the PCR. Profiled with immunoSEQ multiplex PCR; TCRdb holds only in-frame clones, not every one. Of a few hundred thousand clones in the sample, 80% were seen once. Sequencing input: PBMCs. These receptors came from a girl aged 2-9 years in good health and CMV-seronegative.

The genes are TRBV27 and TRBJ1-6; TRBD1 matches 7 bases. Germline trimming cut 5 bases from V and 0 bases from J; bases unmatched to any gene: 10. The CDR3 totals 18 residues. Looked up from germline, CDR1 is MNHEY and CDR2 is SMNVEV (reference sequence). The CDR3 sequence is CASSGTVGISSYNSPLHF. Written as DNA, the CDR3 is TGTGCCAGCAGTGGGACAGTGGGTATAAGCTCCTATAATTCACCCCTCCACTTT.

The chain combines TRBV19 with TRBJ1-3, with D uncertain. This CDR3 spans 13 amino acids. V was trimmed by 3 bases and J by 4 bases, leaving 7 bases between them. The V gene's germline CDR1 is LNHDA and CDR2 SQIVND (reference sequence). CDR3 bases: TGTGCCAGTAGTATCACACAAGGAAACACCATATATTTT. This codes for CASSITQGNTIYF.

V usage is TRBV5-6 and J usage is TRBJ2-3, with D perhaps matching TRBD2 (6 bases). Trimming shortened V by 0 bases and J by 2 bases, and 13 bases separated the two germline ends. The CDR3 is made up of 16 amino acids. Germline CDR1 is SGHDT and CDR2 is YYEEEE. Here the CDR3 DNA reads TGTGCCAGCAGCTTGGGGGGGGTTCTCCTCACAGATACGCAGTATTTT. This gives the protein CASSLGGVLLTDTQYF.

J is TRBJ1-1 and V is TRBV7-9; D not certain. The V end was cut by 5 bases, the J end by 4 bases, with 14 bases between. Germline V gene lookup returns CDR1 SEHNR and CDR2 FQNEAQ (reference sequence). This CDR3 spans 14 amino acids. Here the CDR3 DNA reads TGTGCCAGCAGCCGAAATCTCCGGGGCACTGAAGCTTTCTTT. This sequence encodes CASSRNLRGTEAFF.

Regarding this clone: Other DNA sequences within the sample encode an identical CDR3. CDR3 nucleotides: TGTGCCAGCAGTCGGGGACTAGCAAGAACAGATACGCAGTATTTT. Translated: CASSRGLARTDTQYF. The rearrangement joins TRBV6-5 to TRBJ2-3; 9 bases agree with TRBD2. The V segment lost 5 bases and the J segment 3 bases; nucleotides outside the gene matches: 6. Looked up from germline, CDR1 is MNHEY and CDR2 is SVGAGI. The CDR3 runs to 15 residues.

This chain links TRBV19 with TRBJ1-4; 8 nucleotides match TRBD1. The germline V gene encodes CDR1 LNHDA and CDR2 SQIVND (reference sequence). The CDR3 sequence is 15 residues long. The trim removed 9 bases at V and 7 bases at J, leaving 13 bases unmatched. The CDR3 sequence is CASNTPDRETEKLFF. DNA for the CDR3: TGTGCCAGCAATACCCCGGACAGGGAAACTGAAAAACTGTTTTTT.

The V gene is TRBV28, the J gene TRBJ1-1; TRBD1 matches 9 bases. V lost 4 bases and J lost 7; bases outside the gene matches: 7. The CDR3 is 14 amino acids. Per germline, CDR1 MDHEN and CDR2 SYDVKM. This chain's CDR3 is CASSSGTGGFEAFF. In DNA, the CDR3 is TGTGCCAGCAGTTCCGGTACAGGGGGCTTTGAAGCTTTCTTT.

This chain connects TRBV6-5 to TRBJ2-7; unclear D gene. The CDR3 is 14 amino acids. Per the germline V gene, CDR1 is MNHEY and CDR2 is SVGAGI. Trimming stripped 2 bases from V and 2 bases from J, with 10 bases between. This CDR3 is CASSYAGVPYEQYF. CDR3 bases: TGTGCCAGCAGTTACGCCGGAGTTCCCTACGAGCAGTACTTC.

This rearrangement joins TRBV19 to TRBJ1-5, with D perhaps TRBD1 (6 bases). V lost 6 bases and J lost 0, with 12 bases in between. Germline V gives CDR1 LNHDA, CDR2 SQIVND (reference sequence). The CDR3 is 15 amino acids. The CDR3: CASRDSAYSNQPQHF. The CDR3 bases are TGTGCCAGTAGGGACAGTGCTTATAGCAATCAGCCCCAGCATTTT.

The chain employs TRBV4-2 and TRBJ2-1; 12 bases match TRBD2. This CDR3 is 17 amino acids long. CDR1 and CDR2 from the germline V gene are LGHNA and YNFKEQ. V lost 4 bases to trimming and J lost 0 bases; unmatched junction nucleotides: 4. The CDR3 region is CASSPRTSGTSYNEQFF. CDR3 DNA sequence: TGTGCCAGCAGCCCTCGGACTAGCGGGACCTCCTACAATGAGCAGTTCTTC.

The V and J genes are TRBV30 and TRBJ1-1, with D unresolved. Germline CDR1 GTSNPN, CDR2 SVGIG (reference sequence). The ends were cut back, 2 bases at V and 12 bases at J, with 16 bases in the middle. The CDR3 has 12 residues. In nucleotides, the CDR3 is TGTGCCTGGAGTTTATCCGGGGAGGCAACTTTCTTT. This codes for CAWSLSGEATFF. Variable domain in full (rest from reference TRBV30 and TRBJ1-1): SQTIHQWPATLVQPVGSPLSLECTVEGTSNPNLYWYRQAAGRGLQLLFYSVGIGQISSEVPQNLSASRPQDRQFILSSKKLLLSDSGFYLCAWSLSGEATFFGQGTRLTVV.

The sample holds one count of this clone. Relative to the germline gene, one junction end is altered; a read error may explain this. The chain carries TRBV6-4 and TRBJ2-1; no reliable D call. The CDR3 is 15 residues long. Germline-derived CDR1 and CDR2 are MRHNA and SNTAGT. CDR3 in DNA: TGTGTCAGCAGTGACTCCGCGGAAACCTACAATGAGCAGTTCTTC. This sequence encodes CVSSDSAETYNEQFF.

The DNA of the CDR3 is TGCGCCAGCAGCTTGGGGACTAGCGGGTACCCCACAGATACGCAGTATTTT. Its translation: CASSLGTSGYPTDTQYF. The chain employs TRBV5-1 and TRBJ2-3, with 11 nucleotides matching TRBD2. CDR3 length: 17 amino acids. From germline, CDR1 is SGHRS and CDR2 YFSETQ. After removal of 0 bases from V and 2 bases from J, the junction contained 5 bases not matched to a gene.